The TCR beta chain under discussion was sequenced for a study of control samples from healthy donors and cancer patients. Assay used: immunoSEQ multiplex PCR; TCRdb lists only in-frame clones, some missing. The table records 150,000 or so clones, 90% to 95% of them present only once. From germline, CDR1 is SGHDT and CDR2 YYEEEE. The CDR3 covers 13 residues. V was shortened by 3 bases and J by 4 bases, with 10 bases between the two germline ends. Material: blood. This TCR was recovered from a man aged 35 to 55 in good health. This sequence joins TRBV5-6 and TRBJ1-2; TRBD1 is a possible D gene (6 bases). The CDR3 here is CASSSGQLYGYTF. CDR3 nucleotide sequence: TGTGCCAGCAGCTCCGGACAGCTCTATGGCTACACCTTC.